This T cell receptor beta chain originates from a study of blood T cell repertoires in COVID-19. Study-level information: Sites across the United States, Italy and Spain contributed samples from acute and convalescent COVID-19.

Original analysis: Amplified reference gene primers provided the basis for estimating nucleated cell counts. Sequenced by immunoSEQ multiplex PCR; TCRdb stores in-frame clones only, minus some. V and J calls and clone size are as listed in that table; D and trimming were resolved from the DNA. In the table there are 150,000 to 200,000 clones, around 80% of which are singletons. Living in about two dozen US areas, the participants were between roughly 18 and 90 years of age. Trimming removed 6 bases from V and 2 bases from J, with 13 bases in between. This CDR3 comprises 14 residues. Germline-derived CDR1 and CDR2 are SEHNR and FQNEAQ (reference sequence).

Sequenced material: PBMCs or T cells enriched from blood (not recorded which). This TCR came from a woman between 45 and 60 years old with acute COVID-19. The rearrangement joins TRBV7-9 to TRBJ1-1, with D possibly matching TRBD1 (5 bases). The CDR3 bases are TGTGCCAGCAGGAGAGACAGACAAAACACTGAAGCTTTCTTT. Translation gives CASRRDRQNTEAFF.